The T cell receptor beta chain described here comes from a study of CD8 T cells in Susac syndrome. RNA in amounts of roughly 0.45 to 1 ug was reverse transcribed with random hexamers. The amplification used immunoSEQ multiplex PCR on TCR beta CDR3; it spanned 54 Vbeta and 13 Jbeta. TCRdb reprocessed the immunoSEQ multiplex PCR reads with MiXCR, giving one entry per CDR3 protein. The sample lists about 210,000 distinct CDR3 sequences, roughly 96% occurring once. Deletions cut 4 bases from V and 8 bases from J, with 18 bases between. CDR3 size: 14 residues. Germline-derived CDR1 and CDR2 are SGHRS and YFSETQ. The T cells that were sequenced for TCR beta were CD8+ and CD4+ cells from blood. In the multiple sclerosis control group, patients were treatment-naive and had stable or active relapsing-remitting disease. This clonotype was found once.

This chain joins TRBV5-1 and TRBJ1-2; weak D call: TRBD1 (6 bases). The sample comprised CD4+ T cells from PBMCs. The receptor's source is a human donor with multiple sclerosis. The CDR3 loop reads CASSLLLGAEGYTF. The CDR3 bases are TGCGCCAGCAGCCTATTATTGGGGGCCGAGGGCTACACCTTC. The whole variable domain, remainder taken from reference TRBV5-1 and TRBJ1-2, is KAGVTQTPRYLIKTRGQQVTLSCSPISGHRSVSWYQQTPGQGLQFLFEYFSETQRNKGNFPGRFSGRQFSNSRSEMNVSTLELGDSALYLCASSLLLGAEGYTFGSGTRLTVV.